The TCR beta chain under discussion was sequenced for a study of T cell repertoires in cytomegalovirus infection. Looking at the study overall: The authors relied on CMV epitopes, both recently identified HLA-C-restricted and well-studied HLA-B-restricted. Based on public TCR beta signatures, there were indications of CMV infection and of a matching HLA type. The study, taken as a whole, reports: There were HLA-C-restricted CMV-specific TCR beta clonotypes dominating the ex vivo response. Totalled public TCR beta family frequency picked out people who carried CMV plus the relevant HLA.

TCRdb passed the reads through MiXCR, listing each CDR3 protein once. Among approximately 120,000 distinct CDR3 sequences, around 30% were seen once, and the ten largest hold about 81%. Germline CDR1 MDHEN, CDR2 SYDVKM. This CDR3 has 16 amino acids. With V trimmed by 3 bases and J by 4 bases, 12 bases remained unmatched. This clonotype was seen repeatedly, ten times or more. Its antigen remains unknown. The TCR originated in a human donor in good health (CMV status not recorded). Some clones in this sample may be carry-over from other donors' samples. J is TRBJ2-7 and V is TRBV28; 7 positions agree with TRBD1. Sample: CD8+ T cells from cultured PBMCs, taken from culture after CMV antigen stimulation. The CDR3 DNA reads as TGTGCCAGCAGTTTCCCGGACAGGACCCCATCTTACGAGCAGTACTTC. Protein: CASSFPDRTPSYEQYF. Using reference TRBV28 and TRBJ2-7 for the parts outside the CDR3, the full variable domain is DVKVTQSSRYLVKRTGEKVFLECVQDMDHENMFWYRQDPGLGLRLIYFSYDVKMKEKGDIPEGYSVSREKKERFSLILESASTNQTSMYLCASSFPDRTPSYEQYFGPGTRLTVT.